The 31 T cell receptor beta chains below were found in one sample sequenced in a study of T cells in Graves' hyperthyroidism and ophthalmopathy. Amplified TCR beta CDR3 regions derived from RNA transcripts. In the first-round RT-PCR of the TCR CDR3, the HTBI primer set was used. TCRdb re-called the multiplex PCR reads with MiXCR, one entry per CDR3 protein. The table shows some 550,000 distinct CDR3 sequences, with less than 25% occurring only once. Sequenced material: blood. Receptor source: a man between 18 and 35 years old with Graves' hyperthyroidism.

This clonotype was counted many times. The V call is TRBV12-3 or TRBV12-4, the J call TRBJ2-5, with D perhaps given as TRBD1 or TRBD2 (6 bases each). The CDR3 is 17 residues long. The V end was cut by 3 bases, the J end by 7 bases, with 24 bases between. Here the CDR3 reads CASSFETGPSGGGTQYF. CDR3 bases: TGTGCCAGCAGTTTCGAGACAGGACCCTCTGGAGGGGGGACCCAGTACTTC.

This clonotype was recorded at least ten times. The rearrangement links TRBV5-1 to TRBJ2-2; weak D call: TRBD1 (5 bases). V gave up 2 bases and J gave up 4 bases, with 24 bases separating them. The CDR3 length is 19 residues. Germline assignment: CDR1 SGHRS and CDR2 YFSETQ. This CDR3 is CASSFPASTRQQGTGELFF. CDR3 nucleotide sequence: TGCGCCAGCAGCTTTCCGGCCTCGACCCGACAGCAAGGCACCGGGGAGCTGTTTTTT.

This clonotype was picked up a small number of times. The chain has TRBV3-1 and TRBJ1-1; 7 nucleotides align to TRBD1. CDR1 and CDR2 from the germline V gene are LGHDT and YNNKEL (reference sequence). J was trimmed by 7 bases and V by 5 bases; bases with no gene match: 10. This CDR3 is built from 14 residues. Here the CDR3 reads CASSITGVGGEAFF. In nucleotides, the CDR3 is TGTGCCAGCAGCATAACAGGGGTAGGCGGTGAAGCTTTCTTT.

The V and J genes are TRBV5-1 and TRBJ2-6; D possibly corresponds to TRBD2 (6 bases). This CDR3 contains 14 residues. Germline values: CDR1 SGHRS, CDR2 YFSETQ. With 8 bases removed from V and 5 bases from J, the gap between germline ends came to 14 bases. In nucleotides, the CDR3 is TGCGCCAGTCGCCGGGACTTCAGGGCCAACGTCCTGACTTTC. It encodes CASRRDFRANVLTF.

This clonotype was detected ten times or more. The chain carries TRBV29-1 and TRBJ2-5; weak D call: TRBD2 (6 bases). Per the germline V gene, CDR1 is SQVTM and CDR2 is ANQGSEA. The CDR3 extends over 16 amino acids. V dropped 0 bases and J dropped 4 bases, with 18 bases sitting between them. The DNA of the CDR3 is TGCAGCGTTGAAGACAAACGGGGGAGTTTTCCAGAGACCCAGTACTTC. Translated, it gives CSVEDKRGSFPETQYF.

Many counts were recorded for this clonotype. The chain joins TRBV6-5 to TRBJ1-2; perhaps TRBD1 as D (6 bases). This CDR3 has 16 residues. The germline gives CDR1 MNHEY, CDR2 SVGAGI. V dropped 7 bases and J dropped 4 bases, with 22 bases sitting between them. The CDR3 reads CASTPYRDTPTYGYTF. The CDR3 DNA reads TGTGCCAGCACCCCCTACCGGGACACCCCTACCTATGGCTACACCTTC.

This chain's CDR3 is CASSPDRSPGNTIYF. The CDR3 DNA reads TGCGCCAGCAGCCCTGACAGGTCCCCTGGAAACACCATATATTTT. The chain carries TRBV5-1 and TRBJ1-3; tentatively, D is TRBD1 (6 bases). The CDR3 spans 15 residues. Germline V CDR1 and CDR2: SGHRS, YFSETQ. V lost 4 bases and J 2 bases, leaving 13 bases between the germline ends.

This rearrangement joins TRBV11-2 to TRBJ2-7, with a weak D call TRBD1 (5 bases). Germline V gives CDR1 SGHAT, CDR2 FQNNGV. V gave up 3 bases and J gave up 3 bases, with 12 bases separating them. This CDR3 contains 14 residues. This CDR3 reads CASSFSRANYEQYF. CDR3 DNA: TGTGCCAGCAGCTTTTCCAGGGCCAACTACGAGCAGTACTTC.

This chain connects TRBV20-1 to TRBJ2-5; TRBD2 matches 8 bases. In germline, CDR1 is DFQATT, CDR2 SNEGSKA (reference sequence). V was clipped by 5 bases and J by 0 bases; unmatched bases: 8. This CDR3 is built from 15 residues. The CDR3 coding sequence is TGCAGTGCTTCCCTCTGGCGGGGGGACCAAGAGACCCAGTACTTC. Amino acid sequence: CSASLWRGDQETQYF.

In its sample, this clonotype was seen many times. The rearrangement links TRBV7-2 to TRBJ2-6; D gene ambiguous. The CDR3 is 15 residues long. Germline CDR1 SGHTA, CDR2 FQGNSA. V lost 4 bases to trimming and J lost 0 bases, with 7 bases between them. Here the CDR3 reads CASSSTPSGANVLTF. CDR3 nucleotide sequence: TGTGCCAGCAGCTCGACACCCTCTGGGGCCAACGTCCTGACTTTC.

The chain joins TRBV28 to TRBJ1-2; D is unresolved. Trimming cost V 9 bases and J 1 base, with 9 bases left between them. The CDR3 covers 12 residues. Germline CDR1 is MDHEN and CDR2 is SYDVKM. The CDR3 loop is CASLQNNYGYTF. As DNA, the CDR3 is TGTGCCAGTCTACAGAATAACTATGGCTACACCTTC.

This clonotype was detected many times. The chain uses TRBV7-8 and TRBJ2-5; 9 bases map to TRBD2. From germline, CDR1 is SGHVS and CDR2 FQNEAQ. This CDR3 has 16 amino acids. Trimming cost V 6 bases and J 5 bases; bases outside gene matches: 13. The CDR3 coding sequence is TGTGCCAGCAGATATACATTGACTAGCGGATATGAGACCCAGTACTTC. Translation gives CASRYTLTSGYETQYF.

The rearrangement joins TRBV19 to TRBJ1-1, with 11 positions matching TRBD1. From germline, CDR1 is LNHDA and CDR2 SQIVND (reference sequence). V dropped 3 bases and J dropped 4; count of bases not matched to a gene: 7. CDR3 length: 16 residues. The CDR3 nucleotides are TGTGCCAGTAGTATCGGACAGGGGGCGCCGGGCACTGAAGCTTTCTTT. This sequence encodes CASSIGQGAPGTEAFF.

This clonotype has a count of ten or more. V is TRBV29-1 and J is TRBJ2-7, with D perhaps given as TRBD1 or TRBD2 (5 bases each). CDR1 SQVTM and CDR2 ANQGSEA come from the germline V gene. V was clipped by 0 bases and J by 3 bases, with 9 bases between them. The CDR3 runs to 13 residues. The CDR3: CSVEDRDHYEQYF. The CDR3 bases are TGCAGCGTTGAAGATCGGGACCACTACGAGCAGTACTTC.

The gene calls are TRBV12-3 or TRBV12-4 and TRBJ1-1; D not certain. Trimming pared 3 bases from V and 3 bases from J, leaving 5 bases between. CDR3 length: 12 residues. CDR3 residues: CASSLEYTEAFF. The DNA of the CDR3 is TGTGCCAGCAGTTTGGAGTACACTGAAGCTTTCTTT.

This clonotype was recorded many times. This CDR3 is CSARASRGRWVLGYEQYF. CDR3 bases: TGCAGTGCTAGGGCCTCGAGAGGGCGGTGGGTTTTGGGCTACGAGCAGTACTTC. The rearrangement joins TRBV20-1 to TRBJ2-7; tentatively, D is TRBD2 (5 bases). V was clipped by 3 bases and J by 3 bases, with 27 bases between them. CDR3 length: 18 residues. Germline V gene data show CDR1 as DFQATT and CDR2 as SNEGSKA (reference sequence).

This clonotype was seen ten or more times. CDR3 protein: CASSLARGGSRETQYF. The CDR3 nucleotides read TGTGCCAGCAGCTTAGCGAGGGGGGGATCAAGAGAGACCCAGTACTTC. The V and J genes are TRBV7-9 and TRBJ2-5; D perhaps matches TRBD2 (7 bases). Trimming removed 0 bases from V and 4 bases from J, with 15 bases in between. The CDR3 spans 16 residues. CDR1 and CDR2 (germline): SEHNR, FQNEAQ (reference sequence).

A remark on this clonotype: It may be a read error: a sequence one base away is much more abundant. The CDR3 ends on some other residue instead of the conserved phenylalanine or tryptophan, so this is likely a read error. The chain joins TRBV11-2 to TRBJ2-6; D is perhaps TRBD1 (5 bases). Trimming pared 8 bases from V and 3 bases from J, leaving 17 bases between. Germline-derived CDR1 and CDR2 are SGHAT and FQNNGV. The CDR3 consists of 16 residues. The CDR3 protein is CASVTPRVRGANVLTV. Written as DNA, the CDR3 is TGTGCCAGCGTCACACCCAGGGTTCGTGGGGCCAACGTCCTGACTGTC.

This clonotype was seen more than once but under ten times. The V and J genes are TRBV2 and TRBJ1-2; 7 nucleotides match TRBD1. J was trimmed by 4 bases and V by 9 bases; bases with no gene match: 5. The germline V gene has CDR1 SNHLY and CDR2 FYNNEI. The length of the CDR3 is 12 residues. In nucleotides, the CDR3 is TGTGCCAGTGACAGGGAAGGCTATGGCTACACCTTC. It translates to CASDREGYGYTF.

This clonotype was seen repeatedly, ten times or more. The rearrangement links TRBV2 to TRBJ2-5; 7 bases are shared with TRBD1. This CDR3 comprises 15 residues. V lost 4 bases to trimming and J lost 4 bases; unmatched junction nucleotides: 9. Germline V gene lookup returns CDR1 SNHLY and CDR2 FYNNEI. CDR3 sequence (DNA): TGTGCCAGCAGTGGTGGGCAGGGGGTCGTAGAGACCCAGTACTTC. Its translation is CASSGGQGVVETQYF.

This clonotype came up many times. V gene TRBV6-5 combines with J gene TRBJ1-1; possible D gene TRBD1, 5 bases. V lost 4 bases and J lost 7, with 13 bases in between. Per germline, CDR1 MNHEY and CDR2 SVGAGI. This CDR3 comprises 13 residues. The CDR3 nucleotides are TGTGCCAGCAGTTTTAAAGGGGAGGTTGAAGCTTTCTTT. Residues: CASSFKGEVEAFF.

In this sample, this clonotype turned up many times. The V gene is TRBV2, the J gene TRBJ1-5, with 9 nucleotides matching TRBD1. The ends lost 4 bases at V and 5 bases at J; junction bases unmatched: 6. CDR3 length equals 15 residues. The germline V gene has CDR1 SNHLY and CDR2 FYNNEI. Here the CDR3 reads CASSGTGGADQPQHF. The CDR3 DNA sequence: TGTGCCAGCAGTGGAACAGGGGGCGCGGATCAGCCCCAGCATTTT.

This clonotype occurred many times. The CDR3 loop reads CASSLFGGGTEAFF. The CDR3 region has the DNA TGTGCCAGCAGTTTATTCGGGGGAGGAACTGAAGCTTTCTTT. This rearrangement joins TRBV12-3 or TRBV12-4 to TRBJ1-1, with a possible D match to TRBD1 (5 bases). This CDR3 contains 14 residues. V was cut by 2 bases and J by 5 bases, with 12 bases left in between.

This clonotype was found a few times. The rearrangement joins TRBV29-1 to TRBJ2-4, with a tentative D call TRBD1 (6 bases). This CDR3 has 11 amino acids. CDR1 and CDR2 (germline): SQVTM, ANQGSEA. The V gene lost 3 bases and the J gene lost 14 bases, with 14 bases spanning the gap. This CDR3 is CSVDVLGQKYF. CDR3 DNA sequence: TGCAGCGTTGATGTGTTGGGACAAAAGTACTTC.

Ten or more counts support this clonotype. This rearrangement joins TRBV11-2 to TRBJ1-5; D call uncertain. The V end was cut by 0 bases, the J end by 7 bases, with 7 bases between. This CDR3 contains 13 residues. Looked up from germline, CDR1 is SGHAT and CDR2 is FQNNGV. CDR3 residues: CASSLDKAQPQHF. CDR3 in DNA: TGTGCCAGCAGCTTAGATAAGGCCCAGCCCCAGCATTTT.

The J gene is TRBJ2-4, the V gene TRBV5-1, with D perhaps TRBD1 (6 bases). V shed 2 bases and J shed 0 bases, with 15 bases lying between them. This CDR3 has 17 amino acids. Germline CDR1 and CDR2: SGHRS and YFSETQ. The CDR3 DNA reads as TGCGCCAGCAGCTTTGGAGAAGGGACACTAGCCAAAAACATTCAGTACTTC. Amino acids: CASSFGEGTLAKNIQYF.

This clonotype was found many times. The J gene is TRBJ2-2, the V gene TRBV5-1; D unclear. The germline V gene encodes CDR1 SGHRS and CDR2 YFSETQ. Trimming stripped 4 bases from V and 4 bases from J, with 8 bases between. The CDR3 is 13 residues long. For the CDR3, the DNA is TGCGCCAGCAGCCCGCAAGGCACCGGGGAGCTGTTTTTT. Amino acid sequence: CASSPQGTGELFF.

This clonotype was recorded many times. The chain links TRBV6-2 or TRBV6-3 to TRBJ2-7; D call uncertain. The CDR3 covers 14 residues. Between the trimmed V and J ends, which lost 5 bases and 1 base, there was a span of 12 bases. Germline CDR1 and CDR2: MNHEY and SVGEGT. The CDR3 region is CASSELDGSYEQYF. In DNA form, the CDR3 reads TGTGCCAGCAGTGAGTTGGACGGTTCCTACGAGCAGTACTTC.

This clonotype was observed at least ten times. This sequence may be a read error, since a much larger clone differs from it by one base. V is TRBV12-3 or TRBV12-4 and J is TRBJ2-4; D could derive from TRBD1 or TRBD2 (5 bases each). The CDR3 is 13 amino acids. The CDR3 DNA reads TGTGCCAGCAGCGACAGCGAGGGGCACATTAAGTACTTC. It is translated as CASSDSEGHIKYF.

This clonotype was counted at least ten times. V usage is TRBV6-1 and J usage is TRBJ2-5, with D unclear. The CDR3 runs 14 residues. CDR1 and CDR2 (germline): MNHNS, SASEGT. Trimming took off 1 base at V and 2 bases at J, with 8 bases between the two ends. CDR3 in amino acids: CASSEGQQQETQYF. DNA of the CDR3: TGTGCCAGCAGTGAAGGGCAGCAGCAAGAGACCCAGTACTTC.

This clonotype has just one count. V gene TRBV30 combines with J gene TRBJ2-7, with a possible D match to TRBD2 (5 bases). Germline V gene lookup returns CDR1 GTSNPN and CDR2 SVGIG (reference sequence). This CDR3 contains 13 residues. Deletions cut 0 bases from V and 6 bases from J, with 12 bases between. CDR3 protein: CAWSVRGFGEQYF. For the CDR3, the DNA is TGTGCCTGGAGTGTACGGGGTTTCGGCGAGCAGTACTTC.